Shown below are 18 T cell receptor beta chains from a single sample sequenced in a study of T cell changes during pregnancy in multiple sclerosis. Only in-frame clones appear in the TCRdb table, and some are missing; sequencing was by immunoSEQ multiplex PCR. The data hold fewer than 85,000 clones, with 85% to 95% observed a single time. The sequencing used peripheral blood, collected before pregnancy. The receptor set was obtained from a female donor with multiple sclerosis, enrolled in a pregnancy study.

This chain uses TRBV5-6 with TRBJ2-7; no clear D gene. From germline, CDR1 is SGHDT and CDR2 YYEEEE. The CDR3 loop spans 13 amino acids. The V and J ends lost 3 bases and 3 bases respectively, with 10 bases between them. CDR3: CASSSPLYYEQYF. CDR3 in DNA: TGTGCCAGCAGCTCCCCCCTCTACTACGAGCAGTACTTC.

The chain joins TRBV19 to TRBJ2-1, with TRBD2 matching over 7 bases. The CDR3 length is 15 residues. Trimming removed 6 bases from V and 8 bases from J; junction bases left unmatched: 13. The germline V gene has CDR1 LNHDA and CDR2 SQIVND (reference sequence). The CDR3 spells CASRSQRDLSDEQFF. For the CDR3, the DNA is TGTGCCAGTAGAAGCCAGCGGGACCTTTCGGATGAGCAGTTCTTC.

The DNA of the CDR3 is TGTGCCAGCAGCCGGGACAGGGGTTACAATGAGCAGTTCTTC. Translation gives CASSRDRGYNEQFF. The chain is built from TRBV5-6 and TRBJ2-1, with 10 bases matching TRBD1. The V gene end was trimmed by 4 bases and the J gene end by 4 bases; junction bases not matched to a gene: 2. The length of the CDR3 is 14 residues. From germline, CDR1 is SGHDT and CDR2 YYEEEE.

The J gene is TRBJ2-7, the V gene TRBV18, with D unclear. Trimming left V 3 bases short and J 1 base short, with 7 bases between. CDR3 length: 13 residues. Germline loops: CDR1 KGHSH, CDR2 LQKENI. This chain's CDR3 is CASSPPESYEQYF. The CDR3 DNA reads as TGTGCCAGCTCACCCCCAGAATCCTACGAGCAGTACTTC. The whole variable domain, filled in from reference TRBV18 and TRBJ2-7, reads NAGVMQNPRHLVRRRGQEARLRCSPMKGHSHVYWYRQLPEEGLKFMVYLQKENIIDESGMPKERFSAEFPKEGPSILRIQQVVRGDSAAYFCASSPPESYEQYFGPGTRLTVT.

This clone was seen a single time. The gene calls are TRBV13 and TRBJ2-7; tentatively, D is TRBD1 (5 bases). V was shortened by 3 bases and J by 0 bases, with 15 bases between the two germline ends. The CDR3 covers 16 residues. CDR1 and CDR2 (germline): PRHDT, FYEKMQ (reference sequence). The CDR3 coding sequence is TGTGCCAGCAGCTTTTATCACAGGCTCAACTCCTACGAGCAGTACTTC. As protein: CASSFYHRLNSYEQYF.

V is TRBV29-1 and J is TRBJ1-2, with D uncertain. V lost 5 bases, J lost 1 base, and 5 bases lay in between. The CDR3 length is 11 residues. Germline lookup yields CDR1 SQVTM and CDR2 ANQGSEA. The DNA for the CDR3 is TGCAGCGTTCCGGGTAACTATGGCTACACCTTC. Translating gives CSVPGNYGYTF.

V is TRBV6-1 and J is TRBJ2-2, with TRBD2 identical over 13 bases. The CDR3 is 19 residues long. Germline CDR1 MNHNS, CDR2 SASEGT. With 6 bases clipped from V and 0 bases from J, the junction kept 10 bases outside the gene matches. The CDR3 DNA follows: TGTGCCAGCAGCGAAAACGGGGGACTAGCGGGACCGAACACCGGGGAGCTGTTTTTT. Its translation: CASSENGGLAGPNTGELFF.

The rearrangement uses TRBV2 and TRBJ2-7, with 7 bases aligning to TRBD1. This CDR3 contains 15 residues. CDR1 and CDR2 (germline): SNHLY, FYNNEI. The trim removed 1 base at V and 3 bases at J, leaving 6 bases unmatched. CDR3 protein: CASSEEGAPGYEQYF. The CDR3 bases are TGTGCCAGCAGTGAAGAGGGGGCGCCGGGCTACGAGCAGTACTTC.

The CDR3 loop reads CAWRGLGQVQYF. As DNA, the CDR3 is TGTGCCTGGAGGGGACTAGGCCAAGTGCAGTACTTC. The chain joins TRBV30 to TRBJ2-7, with TRBD2 matching 8 bases. CDR3 length: 12 amino acids. Germline CDR1 reads GTSNPN; CDR2 reads SVGIG (reference sequence). V shed 3 bases, J shed 9 bases, and the junction held 7 bases outside the gene matches.

This clone was seen only a few times. The chain carries TRBV5-5 and TRBJ2-7, with D perhaps matching TRBD2 (6 bases). CDR1 is SGHKS, CDR2 YYEKEE, per germline (reference sequence). V was cut by 4 bases and J by 2 bases, with 7 bases left in between. The CDR3 loop spans 12 amino acids. CDR3 coding DNA: TGTGCCAGCAGCCGGAGGGCCTACGAGCAGTACTTC. Protein sequence: CASSRRAYEQYF.

The chain combines TRBV4-2 with TRBJ2-1, with TRBD2 matching 8 bases. After removal of 1 base from V and 4 bases from J, the junction contained 0 bases not matched to a gene. This CDR3 comprises 14 residues. Looked up from germline, CDR1 is LGHNA and CDR2 is YNFKEQ. The CDR3 sequence: CASSQAGGYNEQFF. DNA for the CDR3: TGTGCCAGCAGCCAAGCGGGAGGGTACAATGAGCAGTTCTTC.

The J gene is TRBJ2-3, the V gene TRBV28; 12 nucleotides agree with TRBD2. The CDR3 loop spans 17 amino acids. Germline-derived CDR1 and CDR2 are MDHEN and SYDVKM. The J segment lost 7 bases and the V segment lost 1 base, leaving 9 bases of the junction unmatched. For the CDR3, the DNA is TGTGCCAGCAGTTTATCGTCTACTAGCGGGAGGCGGTATACGCAGTATTTT. Translated: CASSLSSTSGRRYTQYF.

The sample holds one count of this clone. The rearrangement uses TRBV7-3 and TRBJ2-2, with D possibly matching TRBD1 (6 bases). The CDR3 covers 15 residues. V was pared by 2 bases and J by 5 bases, with 12 bases between. Germline V gene data show CDR1 as SGHTA and CDR2 as FQGTGA. The CDR3 coding sequence is TGTGCCAGCAGCTTACTCCCAGGGGAGACCGGGGAGCTGTTTTTT. Its protein is CASSLLPGETGELFF.

The chain carries TRBV6-5 and TRBJ1-4, with 8 nucleotides matching TRBD1. The CDR3 extends over 14 amino acids. V lost 5 bases to trimming and J lost 4 bases; unmatched junction nucleotides: 3. Per the germline V gene, CDR1 is MNHEY and CDR2 is SVGAGI. CDR3 region: CASSRQGFNEKLFF. The DNA of the CDR3 is TGTGCCAGCAGTAGACAGGGGTTTAATGAAAAACTGTTTTTT.

This clone was counted only a few times. This sequence joins TRBV4-3 and TRBJ2-1; no reliable D call. The germline V gene has CDR1 LGHNA and CDR2 YSLEER. V lost 4 bases, J lost 8 bases, and 9 bases lay in between. CDR3 length: 12 residues. Here the CDR3 reads CASSRTQDEQFF. CDR3 nucleotides: TGCGCCAGCAGCCGTACGCAGGATGAGCAGTTCTTC.

The chain recombines TRBV4-1 with TRBJ1-3; 7 bases agree with TRBD1. From germline, CDR1 is MGHRA and CDR2 YSYEKL. The CDR3 totals 15 residues. Losses at the gene ends were 4 bases for V and 0 bases for J; bases not matched to a gene: 3. CDR3 in amino acids: CASSLGQDSGNTIYF. The CDR3 nucleotides read TGCGCCAGCAGCCTAGGACAGGACTCTGGAAACACCATATATTTT.

The genes are TRBV6-6 and TRBJ1-1; D call uncertain. Trimming stripped 4 bases from V and 5 bases from J, with 8 bases between. The CDR3 totals 12 residues. The germline V gene has CDR1 MNHNY and CDR2 SVGAGI (reference sequence). CDR3 coding DNA: TGTGCCAGCAGTTCTCGGGGAACTGAAGCTTTCTTT. Translation: CASSSRGTEAFF.

Here the CDR3 DNA reads TGTGCCTACAGGGGGCTTTATGGCTACACCTTC. Amino acids: CAYRGLYGYTF. The chain uses TRBV30 and TRBJ1-2, with TRBD1 matching 9 bases. CDR1 is GTSNPN, CDR2 SVGIG, per germline (reference sequence). CDR3 length: 11 residues. V was clipped by 7 bases and J by 5 bases; unmatched bases: 2.